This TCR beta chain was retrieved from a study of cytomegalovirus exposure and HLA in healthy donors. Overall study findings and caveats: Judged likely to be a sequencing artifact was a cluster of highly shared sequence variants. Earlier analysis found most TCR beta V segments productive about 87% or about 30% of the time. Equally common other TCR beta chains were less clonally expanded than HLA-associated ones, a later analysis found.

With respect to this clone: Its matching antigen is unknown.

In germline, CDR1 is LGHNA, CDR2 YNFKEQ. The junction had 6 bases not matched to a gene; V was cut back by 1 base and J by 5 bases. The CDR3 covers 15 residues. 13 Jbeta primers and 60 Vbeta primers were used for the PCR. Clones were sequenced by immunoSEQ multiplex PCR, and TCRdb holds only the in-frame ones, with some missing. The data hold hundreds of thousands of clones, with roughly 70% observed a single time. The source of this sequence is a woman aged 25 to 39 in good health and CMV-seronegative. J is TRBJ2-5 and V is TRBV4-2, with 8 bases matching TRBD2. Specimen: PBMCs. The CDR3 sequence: CASSQGLAGRETQYF. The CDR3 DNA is TGTGCCAGCAGCCAAGGATTAGCGGGGCGGGAGACCCAGTACTTC.